A selection of T cell receptor beta chains follows, all from one sample in a study of T cells in Graves' hyperthyroidism and ophthalmopathy. TCRdb re-called the multiplex PCR reads through MiXCR, storing one row per CDR3 protein. The sample shows a few hundred thousand distinct CDR3 sequences, 15% to 19% of them seen only once. Material for sequencing was blood. The origin of the receptors is a woman aged 25 to 39 with Graves' hyperthyroidism. Each CDR3 is given with its conserved first and last residue. A D gene is named only where the DNA matches it firmly. The listing skips clone size in some rows; elsewhere it reads once, few, many or a size class.

j_gene: TRBJ2-7
v_gene: TRBV18
d_gene: NA
abundance: NA
CDR3nt: TGTGCCAGCTCATTCCGGACTGAACCCTACGAGCAGTACTTC
CDR3aa: CASSFRTEPYEQYF

j_gene: TRBJ2-1
v_gene: TRBV27
d_gene: TRBD2
abundance: many
CDR3nt: TGTGCCAGCGGCCGGGGGGAGGGAGGATACAATGAGCAGTTCTTC
CDR3aa: CASGRGEGGYNEQFF

j_gene: TRBJ2-1
v_gene: TRBV20-1
d_gene: TRBD2
abundance: many
CDR3nt: TGCAGTGCAAAAGATCCGGGACTAGGCTTAAATGAGCAGTTCTTC
CDR3aa: CSAKDPGLGLNEQFF

j_gene: TRBJ1-2
v_gene: TRBV9
d_gene: TRBD1
abundance: few
CDR3nt: TGTGCCAGCAGCGTAGGGGACAGAACTAACTATGGCTACACCTTC
CDR3aa: CASSVGDRTNYGYTF

j_gene: TRBJ2-5
v_gene: TRBV7-2
d_gene: NA
abundance: many
CDR3nt: TGTGCCAGCAGCTTACCCCCAGAGACCCAGTACTTC
CDR3aa: CASSLPPETQYF

j_gene: TRBJ2-2
v_gene: TRBV14
d_gene: NA
abundance: NA
CDR3nt: TGTGCCAGCAGCCGAAGAGGGGGGAGCCAGGGAGGGACCGGGGAGCTGTTTTTT
CDR3aa: CASSRRGGSQGGTGELFF

j_gene: TRBJ2-7
v_gene: TRBV20-1
d_gene: TRBD2
abundance: few
CDR3nt: TGCAGTGCTAGTAGAGCGGGAGGGGTCGGCTACGAGCAGTACTTC
CDR3aa: CSASRAGGVGYEQYF

j_gene: TRBJ1-1
v_gene: TRBV27
d_gene: NA
abundance: few
CDR3nt: TGTGCCAGCAGCAACAGGGCATACACTGAAGCTTTCTTT
CDR3aa: CASSNRAYTEAFF

j_gene: TRBJ2-7
v_gene: TRBV5-1
d_gene: TRBD2
abundance: NA
CDR3nt: TGCGCCAGCAGCCTGACTAGCGCTACCTACGAGCAGTACTTC
CDR3aa: CASSLTSATYEQYF

j_gene: TRBJ2-3
v_gene: TRBV27
d_gene: TRBD2
abundance: NA
CDR3nt: TGTGCCAGCAGTATAAGGACTAGCGGGAGAGTAGATACGCAGTATTTT
CDR3aa: CASSIRTSGRVDTQYF

j_gene: TRBJ1-2
v_gene: TRBV3-1
d_gene: NA
abundance: NA
CDR3nt: TGTGCCAGCAGCCAATTGAGCCATGGGTTATCCTATGGCTACACCTTC
CDR3aa: CASSQLSHGLSYGYTF

j_gene: TRBJ2-2
v_gene: TRBV7-9
d_gene: NA
abundance: few
CDR3nt: TGTGCCAGCAGCTTTACCTCGGGGGAACAGCTGTTTTTT
CDR3aa: CASSFTSGEQLFF

j_gene: TRBJ2-7
v_gene: TRBV11-2
d_gene: NA
abundance: many
CDR3nt: TGTGCCAGCAGTGTCACTTACGAGCAGTACTTC
CDR3aa: CASSVTYEQYF

j_gene: TRBJ2-2
v_gene: TRBV7-9
d_gene: TRBD2
abundance: few
CDR3nt: TGTGCCAGCAGACGGACTAGCGGGACGGTCGGGGAGCTGTTTTTT
CDR3aa: CASRRTSGTVGELFF

j_gene: TRBJ2-1
v_gene: TRBV28
d_gene: NA
abundance: NA
CDR3nt: TGTGCCAGCAGTTTCCCCCCCGGGGGCGCTCTCAATGAGCAGTTCTTC
CDR3aa: CASSFPPGGALNEQFF

j_gene: TRBJ1-1
v_gene: TRBV7-2
d_gene: NA
abundance: many
CDR3nt: TGTGCCAGCAACCCGGACAGCAACACTGAAGCTTTCTTT
CDR3aa: CASNPDSNTEAFF

j_gene: TRBJ1-6
v_gene: TRBV6-6
d_gene: NA
abundance: NA
CDR3nt: TGTGCCAGCAGTTACTCCGAGGTCTTATGGAATTCACCCCTCCACTTT
CDR3aa: CASSYSEVLWNSPLHF

j_gene: TRBJ1-2
v_gene: TRBV2
d_gene: TRBD1
abundance: NA
CDR3nt: TGTGCCAGCAGCGAGACAGGGACTCCTTATAACTATGGCTACACCTTC
CDR3aa: CASSETGTPYNYGYTF

j_gene: TRBJ2-5
v_gene: TRBV10-3
d_gene: NA
abundance: NA
CDR3nt: TGTGCCATGGGATCCTTGGAATCGGAGACCCAGTACTTC
CDR3aa: CAMGSLESETQYF

j_gene: TRBJ2-3
v_gene: TRBV20-1
d_gene: TRBD2
abundance: few
CDR3nt: TGCAGTGCTCGGCCGGGACTAGCGGGAGCAGATACGCAGTATTTT
CDR3aa: CSARPGLAGADTQYF

j_gene: TRBJ2-7
v_gene: TRBV7-2
d_gene: TRBD1
abundance: many
CDR3nt: TGTGCCAGCAGCTTAGGGGACAGCTGGGGCTACGAGCAGTACTTC
CDR3aa: CASSLGDSWGYEQYF

j_gene: TRBJ2-2
v_gene: TRBV2
d_gene: TRBD1
abundance: many
CDR3nt: TGTGCCAGACAAAATGGACAGGGCAACACCGGGGAGCTGTTTTTT
CDR3aa: CARQNGQGNTGELFF